The clone carrying this TCR beta chain was observed at least ten times. From around 440 ng of RNA, a library with molecular barcoded alpha/delta and beta/gamma adaptors was made. TCRdb analysed the reads with MiXCR anew, one entry per CDR3 protein. This sample has roughly 56,000 distinct CDR3 sequences, with about 19% found just once. This sample is drawn from a study of read filtering for tumor transcriptome and immune sequencing. Study as a whole: RNA-seq yielded only roughly 80 to 1,400 TCR reads, IR-seq about 3.5 to 10.27 million.

Sample: a population of CD138-negative cells sorted from bone marrow. The TCR originated in a donor aged 40 or over with multiple myeloma.

CDR3 protein: CASSLGGGKTQYF. In nucleotides, the CDR3 is TGTGCCAGCAGCTTAGGGGGTGGAAAGACCCAGTACTTC. The chain uses TRBV7-3 and TRBJ2-5; D may correspond to TRBD1 or TRBD2 (5 bases each). V gave up 2 bases and J gave up 6 bases, with 10 bases separating them. Germline CDR1 SGHTA, CDR2 FQGTGA. The CDR3 covers 13 residues. The full variable domain, rest sourced from reference TRBV7-3 and TRBJ2-5, is GAGVSQTPSNKVTEKGKYVELRCDPISGHTALYWYRQSLGQGPEFLIYFQGTGAADDSGLPNDRFFAVRPEGSVSTLKIQRTERGDSAVYLCASSLGGGKTQYFGPGTRLLVL.